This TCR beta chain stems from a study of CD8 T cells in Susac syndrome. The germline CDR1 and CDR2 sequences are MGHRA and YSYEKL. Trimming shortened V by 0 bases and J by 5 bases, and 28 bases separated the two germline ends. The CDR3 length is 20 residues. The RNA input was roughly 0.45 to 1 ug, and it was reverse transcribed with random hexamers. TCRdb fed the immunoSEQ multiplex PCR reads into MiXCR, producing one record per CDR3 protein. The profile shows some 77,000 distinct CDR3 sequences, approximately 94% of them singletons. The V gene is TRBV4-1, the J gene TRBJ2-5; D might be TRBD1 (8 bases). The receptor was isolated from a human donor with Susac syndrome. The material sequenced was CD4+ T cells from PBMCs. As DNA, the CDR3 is TGCGCCAGCAGCCAAGATCACAGGGGGGGATATAGGGCTTCTAGGGAGACCCAGTACTTC. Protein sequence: CASSQDHRGGYRASRETQYF.